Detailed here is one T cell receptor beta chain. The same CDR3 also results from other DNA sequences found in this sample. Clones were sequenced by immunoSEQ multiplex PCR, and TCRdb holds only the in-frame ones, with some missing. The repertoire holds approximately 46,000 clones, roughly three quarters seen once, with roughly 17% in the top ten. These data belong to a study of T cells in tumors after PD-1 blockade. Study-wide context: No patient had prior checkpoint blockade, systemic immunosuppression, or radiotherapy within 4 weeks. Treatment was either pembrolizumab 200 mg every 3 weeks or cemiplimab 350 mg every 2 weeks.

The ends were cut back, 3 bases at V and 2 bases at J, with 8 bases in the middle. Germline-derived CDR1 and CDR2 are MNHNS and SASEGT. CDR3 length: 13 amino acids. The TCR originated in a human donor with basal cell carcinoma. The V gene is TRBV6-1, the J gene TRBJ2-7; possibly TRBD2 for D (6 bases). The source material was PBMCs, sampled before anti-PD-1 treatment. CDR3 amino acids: CASSERGPYEQYF. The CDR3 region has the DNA TGTGCCAGCAGTGAGCGGGGCCCCTACGAGCAGTACTTC.